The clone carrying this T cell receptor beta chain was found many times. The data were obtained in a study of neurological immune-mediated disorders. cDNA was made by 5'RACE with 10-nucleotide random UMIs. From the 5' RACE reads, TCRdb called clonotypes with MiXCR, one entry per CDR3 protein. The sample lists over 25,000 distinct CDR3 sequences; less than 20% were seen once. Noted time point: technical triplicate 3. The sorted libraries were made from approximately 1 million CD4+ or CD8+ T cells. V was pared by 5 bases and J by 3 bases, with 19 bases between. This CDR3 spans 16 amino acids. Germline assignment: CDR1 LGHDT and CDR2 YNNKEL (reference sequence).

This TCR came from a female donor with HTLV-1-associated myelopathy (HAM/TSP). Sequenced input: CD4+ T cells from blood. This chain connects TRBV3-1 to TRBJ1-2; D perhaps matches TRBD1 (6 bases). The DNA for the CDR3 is TGTGCCAGCAGCTCGGGCCCGCAGGGGCAGGACTATGGCTACACCTTC. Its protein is CASSSGPQGQDYGYTF.